These 15 T cell receptor beta chains were sequenced from one sample in a study of T cell responses to AZD1222 COVID-19 vaccine. Method: immunoSEQ multiplex PCR; TCRdb's copy keeps in-frame clones and lacks some. The profile shows 20,000 to 30,000 clones, around 87% of them singletons. The sample in question was peripheral blood, obtained 28 days after the second AZD1222 dose. These receptors were taken from an adult who received the AZD1222 COVID-19 vaccine.

This rearrangement joins TRBV9 to TRBJ1-5; D is unclear. V was clipped by 0 bases and J by 4 bases, with 8 bases between them. The germline CDR1 and CDR2 sequences are SGDLS and YYNGEE. The CDR3 spans 14 residues. The CDR3 bases are TGTGCCAGCAGCGTAGATGGTGGGAATCAGCCCCAGCATTTT. It translates to CASSVDGGNQPQHF.

The chain links TRBV21-1 to TRBJ2-7; TRBD2 is taken as the D call from the table, unchecked against the DNA. TRBV21-1 counts as a pseudogene. The CDR3 has 15 amino acids. This chain's CDR3 is CASSRRGGTDDEQYF. In nucleotides, the CDR3 is TGTGCCAGCAGCCGGCGGGGGGGGACGGACGACGAGCAGTACTTC.

V is TRBV7-3 and J is TRBJ2-1; the D gene is possibly TRBD1 (7 bases). The CDR3 sequence is 14 residues long. Germline values: CDR1 SGHTA, CDR2 FQGTGA. Trimming shortened V by 6 bases and J by 6 bases, and 15 bases separated the two germline ends. This chain's CDR3 is CASRGGQAVNEQFF. CDR3 nucleotide sequence: TGTGCCAGCAGGGGAGGACAGGCCGTCAATGAGCAGTTCTTC.

V is TRBV6-5 and J is TRBJ1-1; TRBD1 is a possible D gene (5 bases). This CDR3 is built from 14 residues. V lost 2 bases, J lost 4 bases, and 11 bases lay in between. Per germline, CDR1 MNHEY and CDR2 SVGAGI. The CDR3 loop reads CASSYARGATEAFF. The CDR3 DNA is TGTGCCAGCAGTTACGCGAGGGGTGCCACTGAAGCTTTCTTT.

The chain links TRBV28 to TRBJ1-5; TRBD1 aligns across 11 bases. The CDR3 spans 17 residues. Germline CDR1 is MDHEN and CDR2 is SYDVKM. V shed 2 bases, J shed 6 bases, and the junction held 9 bases outside the gene matches. The CDR3 protein is CASSLHRTGGGGQPQHF. The CDR3 DNA sequence: TGTGCCAGCAGTTTACACCGGACAGGGGGCGGAGGTCAGCCCCAGCATTTT.

The CDR3 loop reads CASSAGTGSSGANVLTF. CDR3 DNA: TGTGCCAGCAGCGCCGGGACAGGGAGCTCTGGGGCCAACGTCCTGACTTTC. The chain joins TRBV9 to TRBJ2-6; 9 nucleotides match TRBD1. Germline assignment: CDR1 SGDLS and CDR2 YYNGEE. CDR3 size: 17 residues. With V trimmed by 3 bases and J by 0 bases, 4 bases remained unmatched.

This chain links TRBV6-5 with TRBJ2-1, with TRBD2 identical over 7 bases. This CDR3 contains 15 residues. The germline gives CDR1 MNHEY, CDR2 SVGAGI. V gave up 9 bases and J gave up 4 bases; unmatched junction bases: 12. The DNA of the CDR3 is TGTGCCAGTCAGAAAGAGGGAGGGGCTTACAATGAGCAGTTCTTC. This gives the protein CASQKEGGAYNEQFF.

The chain couples TRBV5-6 to TRBJ2-7; 9 bases are a match to TRBD1. Trimming cost V 3 bases and J 1 base; bases outside gene matches: 2. This CDR3 contains 14 residues. Germline values: CDR1 SGHDT, CDR2 YYEEEE. CDR3 region: CASSSDRGSYEQYF. The CDR3 bases are TGTGCCAGCAGCTCCGACAGGGGGTCCTACGAGCAGTACTTC.

The chain carries TRBV28 and TRBJ2-5, with 8 bases lining up with TRBD1. J was trimmed by 3 bases and V by 3 bases; bases with no gene match: 0. The CDR3 runs to 13 residues. Germline CDR1 MDHEN, CDR2 SYDVKM. The CDR3 reads CASSLGQEETQYF. CDR3 DNA sequence: TGTGCCAGCAGTTTGGGACAGGAAGAGACCCAGTACTTC. The variable domain in full, with the rest retrieved from reference TRBV28 and TRBJ2-5, is DVKVTQSSRYLVKRTGEKVFLECVQDMDHENMFWYRQDPGLGLRLIYFSYDVKMKEKGDIPEGYSVSREKKERFSLILESASTNQTSMYLCASSLGQEETQYFGPGTRLLVL.

This clone was seen just once. The genes are TRBV7-9 and TRBJ2-3; 10 nucleotides line up with TRBD2. From germline, CDR1 is SEHNR and CDR2 FQNEAQ (reference sequence). The CDR3 sequence is 14 residues long. V was clipped by 5 bases and J by 6 bases; unmatched bases: 5. The DNA of the CDR3 is TGTGCCAGCAGCCAAGGGACTAGCGAGGATACGCAGTATTTT. Protein product: CASSQGTSEDTQYF.

The rearrangement joins TRBV27 to TRBJ1-3; D is uncertain. Germline values: CDR1 MNHEY, CDR2 SMNVEV (reference sequence). This CDR3 comprises 14 residues. Trimming shortened V by 7 bases and J by 0 bases, and 10 bases separated the two germline ends. As DNA, the CDR3 is TGTGCCAGCAAGGGCCTAAGCTCTGGAAACACCATATATTTT. As protein: CASKGLSSGNTIYF.

The rearrangement links TRBV2 to TRBJ2-1; D perhaps matches TRBD2 (6 bases). CDR1 is SNHLY, CDR2 FYNNEI, per germline. The CDR3 consists of 15 residues. Trimming pared 1 base from V and 5 bases from J, leaving 12 bases between. The CDR3, as DNA: TGTGCCAGCAGTGAAGGGTTCGAGCGGGACAATGAGCAGTTCTTC. This encodes CASSEGFERDNEQFF.

V and J are TRBV5-6 and TRBJ1-5; a possible D gene is TRBD1 (5 bases). The CDR3 totals 14 residues. V lost 2 bases, J lost 8 bases, and 14 bases lay in between. Germline values: CDR1 SGHDT, CDR2 YYEEEE. The CDR3 DNA reads TGTGCCAGCAGCTTTCGCGCCGGGACTGAGCCCCAGCATTTT. Translating it yields CASSFRAGTEPQHF.

The gene calls are TRBV18 and TRBJ1-1, with TRBD1 as a possible D gene (6 bases). The CDR3 consists of 15 residues. Germline-derived CDR1 and CDR2 are KGHSH and LQKENI. The ends were cut back, 1 base at V and 4 bases at J, with 13 bases in the middle. The CDR3 spells CASSPRDTRGTEAFF. The CDR3, as DNA: TGTGCCAGCTCACCACGGGACACCCGAGGCACTGAAGCTTTCTTT.

In DNA form, the CDR3 reads TGTGCCAGCAGGGGGCCTTACAATGAGCAGTTCTTC. Protein product: CASRGPYNEQFF. The chain couples TRBV7-2 to TRBJ2-1, with D possibly being TRBD1 (5 bases). The ends were cut back, 6 bases at V and 4 bases at J, with 7 bases in the middle. The CDR3 runs 12 residues. From germline, CDR1 is SGHTA and CDR2 FQGNSA.